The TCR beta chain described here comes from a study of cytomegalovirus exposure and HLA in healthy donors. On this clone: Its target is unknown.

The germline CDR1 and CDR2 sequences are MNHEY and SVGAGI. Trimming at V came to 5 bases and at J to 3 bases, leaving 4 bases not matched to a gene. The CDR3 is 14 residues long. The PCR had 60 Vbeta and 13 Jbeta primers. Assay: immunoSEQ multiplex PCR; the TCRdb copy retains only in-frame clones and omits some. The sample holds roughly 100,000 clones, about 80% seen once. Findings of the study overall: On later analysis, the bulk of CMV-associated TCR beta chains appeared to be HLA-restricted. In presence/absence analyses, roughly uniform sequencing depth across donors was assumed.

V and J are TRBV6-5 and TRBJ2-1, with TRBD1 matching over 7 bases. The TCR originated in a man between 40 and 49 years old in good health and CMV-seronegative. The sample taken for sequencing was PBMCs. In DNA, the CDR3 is TGTGCCAGCAGTGACAGGGACGACTACAATGAGCAGTTCTTC. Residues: CASSDRDDYNEQFF.